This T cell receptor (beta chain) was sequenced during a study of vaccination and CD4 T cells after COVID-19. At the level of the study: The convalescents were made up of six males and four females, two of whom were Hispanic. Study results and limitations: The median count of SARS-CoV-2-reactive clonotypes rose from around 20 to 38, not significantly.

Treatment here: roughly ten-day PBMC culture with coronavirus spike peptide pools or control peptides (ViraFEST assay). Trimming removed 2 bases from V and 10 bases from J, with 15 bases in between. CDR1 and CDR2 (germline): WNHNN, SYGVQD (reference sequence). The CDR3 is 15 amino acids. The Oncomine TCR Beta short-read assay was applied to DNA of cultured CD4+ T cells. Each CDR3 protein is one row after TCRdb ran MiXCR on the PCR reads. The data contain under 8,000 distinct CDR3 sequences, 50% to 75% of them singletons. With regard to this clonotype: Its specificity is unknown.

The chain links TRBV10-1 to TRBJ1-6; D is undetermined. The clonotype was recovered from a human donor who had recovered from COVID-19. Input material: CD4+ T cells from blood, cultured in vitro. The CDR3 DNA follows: TGCGCCAGCAGTGAGGGCCCGAATTTGGGGTCACCCCTCCACTTT. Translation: CASSEGPNLGSPLHF.